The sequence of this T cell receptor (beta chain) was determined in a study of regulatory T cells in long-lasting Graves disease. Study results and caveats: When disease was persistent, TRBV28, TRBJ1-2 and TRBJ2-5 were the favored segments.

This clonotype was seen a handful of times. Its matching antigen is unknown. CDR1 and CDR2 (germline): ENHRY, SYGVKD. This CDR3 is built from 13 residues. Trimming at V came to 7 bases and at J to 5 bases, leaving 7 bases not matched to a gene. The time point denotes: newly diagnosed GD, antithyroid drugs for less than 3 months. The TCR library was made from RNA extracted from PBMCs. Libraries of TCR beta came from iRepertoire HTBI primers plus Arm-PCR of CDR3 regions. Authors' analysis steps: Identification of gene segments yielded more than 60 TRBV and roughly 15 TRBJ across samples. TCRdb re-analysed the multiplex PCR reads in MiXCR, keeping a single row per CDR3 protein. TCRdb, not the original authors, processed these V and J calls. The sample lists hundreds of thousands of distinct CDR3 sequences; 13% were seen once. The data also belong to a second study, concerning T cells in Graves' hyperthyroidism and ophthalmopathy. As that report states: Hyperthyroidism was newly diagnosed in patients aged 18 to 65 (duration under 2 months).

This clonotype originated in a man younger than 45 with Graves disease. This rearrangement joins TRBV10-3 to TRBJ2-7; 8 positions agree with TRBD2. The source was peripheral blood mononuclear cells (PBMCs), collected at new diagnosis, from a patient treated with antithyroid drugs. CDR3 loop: CAITSGSLNEQYF. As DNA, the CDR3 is TGTGCCATCACCAGCGGGAGTCTCAACGAGCAGTACTTC.